Sequencing of this TCR beta chain was carried out in a study of cytomegalovirus exposure and HLA in healthy donors. The PCR was carried out with 60 Vbeta primers and 13 Jbeta primers. Assay: immunoSEQ multiplex PCR; the TCRdb copy retains only in-frame clones and omits some. Among roughly 100,000 clones listed, just over 75% were seen once. A few counts support this clone. Sample: PBMCs. This receptor was identified in a middle-aged man in good health and CMV-seropositive.

The CDR3 region has the DNA TGTGCCAGCAGCATACTAGCGGGTACCGGGGAGCTGTTTTTT. Residues: CASSILAGTGELFF. The V and J genes are TRBV7-2 and TRBJ2-2; 9 nucleotides agree with TRBD2. CDR1 and CDR2 (germline): SGHTA, FQGNSA. CDR3 length equals 14 residues. V lost 5 bases to trimming and J lost 5 bases; unmatched junction nucleotides: 3.